The rows below give T cell receptor beta chains drawn from one sample of a study of blood T cell repertoires in COVID-19. Sequenced by immunoSEQ multiplex PCR; TCRdb stores in-frame clones only, minus some. Among approximately 99,000 clones, 70% to 85% were seen once, and the ten largest hold about 2%. The sample was peripheral blood. These receptors came from a woman between 40 and 55 years old with acute or convalescent COVID-19. Each CDR3 is given with its conserved first and last residue. A D gene is named only where the DNA matches it firmly. A clone size is listed for some rows: how often the clone was seen (once, few, many), or a class if it is expanded.

>TRBJ2-1|TRBD1|NA|TRBV7-2
TGTGCCAGCAGCATGACAGGGTCGAGCAATGAGCAGTTCTTC
CASSMTGSSNEQFF
>TRBJ1-4|NA|NA|TRBV28
TGTGCCAGCAGCCCCCTCTACAGGGCAACTAATGAAAAACTGTTTTTT
CASSPLYRATNEKLFF
>TRBJ1-6|TRBD1|few|TRBV28
TGTGCCAGCAGTCATCGGGACAGGGATTCACCCCTCCACTTT
CASSHRDRDSPLHF
>TRBJ2-1|TRBD1|NA|TRBV6-5
TGTATGACCCAGGGGGTAGTCAATGAGCAGTTCTTC
CMTQGVVNEQFF
>TRBJ2-1|NA|NA|TRBV6-6
TGTGCCAGCAGGTCTGACAGGTGGGGTAATTACAATGAGCAGTTCTTC
CASRSDRWGNYNEQFF
>TRBJ1-2|NA|NA|TRBV29-1
TGCAGCGTTGGGTCCACGAGCCTGAACTATGGCTACACCTTC
CSVGSTSLNYGYTF
>TRBJ2-1|NA|few|TRBV2
TGTGCCAGCACGTCGGCGGGCCAACCTAACAATGAGCAGTTCTTC
CASTSAGQPNNEQFF
>TRBJ2-5|NA|NA|TRBV7-9
TGTGCCAGCAGCTTGGGCAGGGCAGAAGAGACCCAGTACTTC
CASSLGRAEETQYF
>TRBJ1-2|TRBD1|NA|TRBV6-1
TGTGCCAGCAGTGAAGGAGGGGGCGCCGACTATGGCTACACCTTC
CASSEGGGADYGYTF
>TRBJ2-7|TRBD2|NA|TRBV6-6
TGTGCCAGCAGTTACTTACAGACTAGCGGATCCTACGAGCAGTACTTC
CASSYLQTSGSYEQYF
>TRBJ2-6|TRBD1|NA|TRBV10-2
TGCGCCAGCAAGGCGGCGTGGGGACAGGGAAGTTCTGGGGCCAACGTCCTGACTTTC
CASKAAWGQGSSGANVLTF
>TRBJ2-2|TRBD1|NA|TRBV11-3
TGTGCCAGCAGCGGGACAGGGGGCACCGGGGAGCTGTTTTTT
CASSGTGGTGELFF
>TRBJ1-5|TRBD1|once|TRBV6-2/TRBV6-3
TGTGCCAGCAGTCAACTCTGTCCCGGGACAGGGGCGGGAGCCCAGCATTTT
CASSQLCPGTGAGAQHF
>TRBJ1-5|NA|few|TRBV13
TGTGCCAGCCCTCCTAAGTGTGTGACATTAAATCAGCCCCAGCATTTT
CASPPKCVTLNQPQHF
>TRBJ2-2|NA|NA|TRBV12-2
TGTGCAAGTCGCTTAGTGAGACTAGCGGCCTCTAACACCGGGGAGCTGTTTTTT
CASRLVRLAASNTGELFF
>TRBJ2-3|NA|NA|TRBV5-1
TGCGCCAGCAGCTTGGATATGCGGGGCCCAGATACGCAGTATTTT
CASSLDMRGPDTQYF
>TRBJ1-6|TRBD1|NA|TRBV7-2
TGTGCCAGCAGCACTCGGACAGGGGGCAGTAATTCACCCCTCCACTTT
CASSTRTGGSNSPLHF
>TRBJ2-5|TRBD2|once|TRBV5-1
TGCGCCAGCAGCTCCGGGACTAGCGGGGGGGCGGAGACCCAGTACTTC
CASSSGTSGGAETQYF
>TRBJ1-5|TRBD1|NA|TRBV5-1
TGCGCCAGCAGGTTAGGGACAGGTGAGTCCCAGCCCCAGCATTTT
CASRLGTGESQPQHF
>TRBJ1-1|NA|NA|TRBV19
TGTGCCAGTACCCCCTCTCCGACAACTTTGAACACTGAAGCTTTCTTT
CASTPSPTTLNTEAFF
>TRBJ2-1|NA|NA|TRBV2
TGTGCCAGCAGTGAATCCGGACTCGCCTCCAATGAGCAGTTCTTC
CASSESGLASNEQFF
>TRBJ1-6|TRBD1|once|TRBV18
TGTGCCAGCTCACCACCCGGACAGGAGAATTCACCCCTCCACTTT
CASSPPGQENSPLHF
>TRBJ2-2|NA|NA|TRBV2
TGTGCCAGCTCGGCAGAGGGCACCGGGGAGCTGTTTTTT
CASSAEGTGELFF
>TRBJ2-5|NA|NA|TRBV5-4
TGTGCCAGCAGCCTCTACTCGGGACTCAGGGAGACCCAGTACTTC
CASSLYSGLRETQYF
>TRBJ1-1|NA|NA|TRBV29-1
TGCAGCGTTGGGGGCGGCACTGAAGCTTTCTTT
CSVGGGTEAFF
>TRBJ2-5|TRBD2|many|TRBV5-1
TGCGCCAGCAGCTCCGTAGCGGGGGGAGAGACCCAGTACTTC
CASSSVAGGETQYF
>TRBJ1-5|TRBD1|NA|TRBV2
TGTGCCAGCAGCACCGAGGGACAGGGGGGGAATCAGCCCCAGCATTTT
CASSTEGQGGNQPQHF